The sample holds many counts of the clone carrying this T cell receptor (beta chain). Its target is not known. The data are from a study of response to subunit inactivated influenza vaccine. Study outcomes and limitations: Authors proposed each seasonal influenza vaccination draws in few new T cells.

One entry per CDR3 protein results from TCRdb running MiXCR on the RT-PCR reads. The profile shows roughly 650,000 distinct CDR3 sequences, around a sixth of them singletons. The sequence came from a man aged 45-65 years who received an inactivated influenza vaccine. The sequences come from PBMCs from blood, collected roughly 12 days after vaccination.

CDR3 in DNA: TGTGCCAGCAGCGCTCGGGACGGACAAGAGACCCAGTACTTC. This codes for CASSARDGQETQYF. The V gene is TRBV11-2, the J gene TRBJ2-5, with D possibly called TRBD1 or TRBD2 (5 bases each). CDR3 length: 14 amino acids. In germline, CDR1 is SGHAT, CDR2 FQNNGV. V was cut by 5 bases and J by 2 bases, with 12 bases left in between.